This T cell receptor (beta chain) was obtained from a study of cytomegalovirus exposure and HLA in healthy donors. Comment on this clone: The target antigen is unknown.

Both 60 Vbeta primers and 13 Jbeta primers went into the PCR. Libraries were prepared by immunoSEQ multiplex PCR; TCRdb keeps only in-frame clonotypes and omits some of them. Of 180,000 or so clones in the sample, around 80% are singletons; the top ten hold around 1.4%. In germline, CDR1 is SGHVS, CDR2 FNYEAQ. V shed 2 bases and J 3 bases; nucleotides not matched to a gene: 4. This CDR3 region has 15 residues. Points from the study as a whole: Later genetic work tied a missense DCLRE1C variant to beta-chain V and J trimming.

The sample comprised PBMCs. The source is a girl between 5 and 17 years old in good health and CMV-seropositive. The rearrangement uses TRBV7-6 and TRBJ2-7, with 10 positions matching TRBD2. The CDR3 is CASSLLASGSYEQYF. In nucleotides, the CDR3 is TGTGCCAGCAGCTTATTGGCTAGCGGGAGCTACGAGCAGTACTTC.